Listed below are T cell receptor beta chains from one sample, sequenced in a study of PD-L1 blockade in urothelial cancer. The assay was immunoSEQ multiplex PCR, and TCRdb's table has in-frame clones only and misses some. This table has tens of thousands of clones, approximately 84% appearing once. The sequenced sample was PBMCs, obtained around atezolizumab (anti-PD-L1) treatment. The receptors here all came from a man between 60 and 75 years old with urothelial cancer. The CDR3 runs from the conserved cysteine through the conserved F or W. The order of the fields is V gene, J gene, D gene, clone size, CDR3 protein, CDR3 DNA. D genes are given only for firm matches. Clone size is given for some rows only: seen once, a few or many times, or a class if the clone is expanded.

>TRBV28|TRBJ1-1|NA|NA
CASSFALSLNTEAFF
TGTGCCAGCAGTTTTGCCCTAAGTTTGAACACTGAAGCTTTCTTT
>TRBV19|TRBJ1-5|TRBD1|NA
CASSLRRGQGFQPQHF
TGTGCCAGTAGTCTCCGCAGGGGACAGGGTTTTCAGCCCCAGCATTTT
>TRBV6-5|TRBJ1-4|NA|NA
CASSQTTNEKLFF
TGTGCCAGCTCGCAGACAACTAATGAAAAACTGTTTTTT
>TRBV6-1|TRBJ1-2|NA|NA
CASDWAGYGYTF
TGTGCCAGCGATTGGGCAGGCTATGGCTACACCTTC
>TRBV19|TRBJ1-3|NA|NA
CASKREVSGNTIYF
TGTGCCAGCAAACGGGAGGTCTCTGGAAACACCATATATTTT
>TRBV6-6|TRBJ1-1|TRBD1|few
CASSHRGLGTEAFF
TGTGCCAGCAGCCACAGGGGGTTGGGCACTGAAGCTTTCTTT
>TRBV4-3|TRBJ1-1|TRBD1|few
CASSQDPPGQGRTEAFF
TGCGCCAGCAGCCAAGATCCCCCGGGACAGGGTAGGACTGAAGCTTTCTTT
>TRBV7-2|TRBJ2-4|NA|NA
CASSPTGWTKNIQYF
TGTGCCAGCAGCCCTACCGGGTGGACCAAAAACATTCAGTACTTC
>TRBV2|TRBJ2-7|NA|NA
CASRGQNYEQYF
TGTGCCAGCAGGGGACAAAACTACGAGCAGTACTTC
>TRBV2|TRBJ2-3|TRBD2|NA
CASSPRRGLAARGTDTQYF
TGTGCCAGCAGTCCCCGGAGGGGACTAGCGGCCAGAGGCACAGATACGCAGTATTTT
>TRBV25-1|TRBJ1-2|NA|once
CASETPGNYGYTF
TGTGCCAGCGAGACCCCAGGGAACTATGGCTACACCTTC
>TRBV19|TRBJ2-3|TRBD2|NA
CASRWLAGPSGDTQYF
TGTGCCAGTAGGTGGCTAGCGGGGCCTTCCGGAGATACGCAGTATTTT
>TRBV9|TRBJ1-4|NA|NA
CASSVSVATNEKLFF
TGTGCCAGCAGCGTAAGCGTTGCAACTAATGAAAAACTGTTTTTT
>TRBV28|TRBJ2-5|NA|once
CASSAPRTPLQETQYF
TGTGCCAGCAGTGCGCCCCGGACACCACTTCAAGAGACCCAGTACTTC
>TRBV7-2|TRBJ1-2|NA|NA
CASSLGSGNSNYGYTF
TGTGCCAGCAGCTTAGGGTCAGGTAACTCTAACTATGGCTACACCTTC
>TRBV2|TRBJ2-7|NA|NA
CASRQQGPGPGEQYF
TGTGCCAGCAGACAACAGGGACCGGGGCCGGGCGAGCAGTACTTC
>TRBV6-1|TRBJ2-7|NA|NA
CASSAPEEQYF
TGTGCCAGCAGTGCGCCAGAAGAGCAGTACTTC
>TRBV11-2|TRBJ2-7|TRBD1|few
CASRPDRDSSYEQYF
TGTGCCAGCAGACCCGACAGGGATAGCTCCTACGAGCAGTACTTC
>TRBV30|TRBJ1-5|NA|NA
CAYTADLSNQPQHF
TGTGCCTATACAGCGGACCTTAGCAATCAGCCCCAGCATTTT
>TRBV30|TRBJ1-5|NA|NA
CAWSSIQDQPQHF
TGTGCCTGGAGCTCAATTCAGGATCAGCCCCAGCATTTT
>TRBV7-9|TRBJ2-1|NA|NA
CASSPMGGEQFF
TGTGCCAGCAGCCCGATGGGAGGAGAGCAGTTCTTC
>TRBV15|TRBJ1-3|NA|NA
CATSREARASGNTIYF
TGTGCCACCAGCAGAGAGGCCAGGGCTTCGGGAAACACCATATATTTT
>TRBV28|TRBJ1-6|NA|NA
CASISRVASPLHF
TGTGCCAGCATCTCCAGGGTGGCGTCACCCCTCCACTTT
>TRBV19|TRBJ1-2|TRBD1|NA
CAGGGGAGGYTF
TGTGCCGGAGGAGGGGGCGCAGGTGGCTACACCTTC
>TRBV5-4|TRBJ2-5|NA|NA
CASSRGAGETQYF
TGTGCCAGCAGTAGGGGCGCAGGCGAGACCCAGTACTTC
>TRBV9|TRBJ2-3|TRBD2|NA
CASSVRGSRAGGSTDTQYF
TGTGCCAGCAGCGTAAGGGGGTCTAGAGCGGGGGGGAGCACAGATACGCAGTATTTT
>TRBV2|TRBJ1-6|NA|few
CASSPRQGGDSPLHF
TGTGCCAGCAGTCCGAGGCAGGGTGGTGATTCACCCCTCCACTTT
>TRBV18|TRBJ2-5|TRBD2|NA
CAGSPPTSAETQYF
TGTGCCGGCTCACCACCGACTAGCGCGGAGACCCAGTACTTC
>TRBV7-2|TRBJ2-3|TRBD2|NA
CASRSSGGARGNTQYF
TGTGCCAGCAGGTCTAGCGGGGGAGCCCGGGGGAATACGCAGTATTTT
>TRBV11-3|TRBJ2-7|TRBD1|NA
CASSLEDRVSTYEQYF
TGTGCCAGCAGCTTAGAAGACAGGGTATCCACTTACGAGCAGTACTTC
>TRBV6-5|TRBJ1-1|TRBD1|NA
CASIQARQGNTEAFF
TGTGCCAGCATCCAAGCCAGACAGGGGAACACTGAAGCTTTCTTT
>TRBV19|TRBJ1-4|NA|NA
CASSIDGPPSTLFF
TGTGCCAGTAGTATAGATGGGCCGCCGTCGACACTGTTTTTT
>TRBV15|TRBJ1-3|NA|NA
CATSSQQGNTIYF
TGTGCCACCAGCAGTCAACAGGGAAACACCATATATTTT
>TRBV7-2|TRBJ2-3|TRBD2|NA
CASSLAGGRTDTQYF
TGTGCCAGCAGCTTAGCGGGGGGGAGGACAGATACGCAGTATTTT
>TRBV4-3|TRBJ2-2|NA|NA
CASSQDGGGTGELFF
TGCGCCAGCAGCCAAGATGGGGGCGGTACCGGGGAGCTGTTTTTT
>TRBV19|TRBJ2-2|TRBD1|NA
CASIDRGLNTGELFF
TGTGCCAGTATCGACAGGGGGCTAAACACCGGGGAGCTGTTTTTT
>TRBV12-5|TRBJ2-2|TRBD2|NA
CASGLMLAGGPVDTGELFF
TGTGCTAGTGGTTTGATGCTAGCGGGGGGGCCCGTGGACACCGGGGAGCTGTTTTTT
>TRBV27|TRBJ2-7|TRBD2|NA
CASSSGGLAGGSLYEQYF
TGTGCCAGCAGTTCCGGGGGACTAGCGGGGGGATCCCTTTACGAGCAGTACTTC
>TRBV6-1|TRBJ1-2|NA|few
CASRVQGQVYGYTF
TGTGCCAGCAGAGTACAGGGCCAGGTCTATGGCTACACCTTC
>TRBV7-2|TRBJ2-1|TRBD2|NA
CASSLVGTSGGRRDNEQFF
TGTGCCAGCAGCTTAGTTGGGACTAGCGGGGGGCGCAGGGACAATGAGCAGTTCTTC
>TRBV7-2|TRBJ2-4|NA|NA
CASSLGTGAAGIQYF
TGTGCCAGCAGCTTAGGGACTGGAGCCGCTGGCATTCAGTACTTC
>TRBV7-9|TRBJ2-5|NA|NA
CASSPRGGGSQETQYF
TGTGCCAGCAGTCCCCGTGGTGGCGGGTCCCAAGAGACCCAGTACTTC
>TRBV2|TRBJ2-6|NA|NA
CASSEDWQGLRANVLTF
TGTGCCAGCAGTGAAGACTGGCAGGGCCTTAGGGCCAACGTCCTGACTTTC
>TRBV4-2|TRBJ1-4|TRBD1|NA
CASSQDPGQSNEKLFF
TGTGCCAGCAGCCAAGACCCGGGACAGTCTAATGAAAAACTGTTTTTT
>TRBV6-5|TRBJ2-2|NA|NA
CASSYSFSGNTGELFF
TGTGCCAGCAGTTACTCGTTTAGCGGGAACACCGGGGAGCTGTTTTTT
>TRBV29-1|TRBJ2-1|NA|NA
CSAGTSAGNEQFF
TGCAGCGCCGGGACTTCAGCGGGCAATGAGCAGTTCTTC
>TRBV6-5|TRBJ1-2|TRBD1|NA
CASSYTLGQGFGYTF
TGTGCCAGCAGTTACACACTGGGACAGGGATTTGGCTACACCTTC